Described below is a single TCR beta chain sequence and its context. The authors' processing: From reference gene primer amplification, estimates of nucleated cell counts were derived. Sequenced by immunoSEQ multiplex PCR; TCRdb stores in-frame clones only, minus some. V and J calls and clone size are given by that table; D and trimming were obtained from the DNA. In the table there are under 250,000 clones, about 83% of which are singletons. This record comes from a study of blood T cell repertoires in COVID-19. About the study: Collection of acute and convalescent COVID-19 samples took place in the United States, Italy and Spain. From T cells, B-cell-depleted T cells, or PBMCs came the material, which was cDNA or gDNA.

Germline lookup yields CDR1 SEHNR and CDR2 FQNEAQ (reference sequence). The length of the CDR3 is 12 residues. V was pared by 5 bases and J by 6 bases, with 10 bases between. The sequence derives from a human donor in a cohort sampled during active COVID-19. The rearrangement links TRBV7-9 to TRBJ1-2; D not resolved. Sequencing was performed on peripheral blood. CDR3 DNA: TGTGCCAGCAGCATCAGTGCCCATGGCTACACCTTC. Its translation: CASSISAHGYTF.